One and the same sample provided the 10 T cell receptor beta chains below, sequenced in a study of T cells in localized non-small cell lung cancer. TCRdb's copy holds only in-frame clones and misses some; the assay was immunoSEQ multiplex PCR. The repertoire holds about 4,600 clones, with approximately 31% as singletons. Here the sequenced sample was lung tumor tissue, taken before any cancer treatment. The source of these receptors is a man aged 40 to 70 with stage III squamous cell lung carcinoma.

This clone was observed a few times. Mismatch with germline at one junction end may stem from a read error. The chain links TRBV18 to TRBJ2-3; D unclear. Per germline, CDR1 KGHSH and CDR2 LQKENI. The CDR3 consists of 15 residues. This CDR3 is CASSPRVWVTDTQYF. For the CDR3, the DNA is TGTGCCAGCTCACCAAGGGTCTGGGTCACAGATACGCAATATTTT.

This clone was seen a few times. V usage is TRBV6-8 and J usage is TRBJ2-7, with D tentatively TRBD1 (6 bases). The CDR3 consists of 12 residues. V was shortened by 8 bases and J by 8 bases, with 16 bases between the two germline ends. Germline-derived CDR1 and CDR2 are MNHGY and SAAAGT. CDR3 in amino acids: CASLKWDNKQYF. Written as DNA, the CDR3 is TGTGCCAGCCTAAAGTGGGACAATAAGCAGTACTTC.

This clone has only a few counts. The chain combines TRBV9 with TRBJ1-6; 8 nucleotides match TRBD1. This CDR3 has 15 residues. The germline V gene encodes CDR1 SGDLS and CDR2 YYNGEE. V lost 1 base and J lost 10; bases outside the gene matches: 7. The CDR3 DNA reads as TGTGCCAGCAGCGTAATCCCGACAGGGGACTCACCCCTCCACTTT. Amino acid sequence: CASSVIPTGDSPLHF. Combining the CDR3 with reference TRBV9 and TRBJ1-6 gives the whole variable domain DSGVTQTPKHLITATGQRVTLRCSPRSGDLSVYWYQQSLDQGLQFLIQYYNGEERAKGNILERFSAQQFPDLHSELNLSSLELGDSALYFCASSVIPTGDSPLHFGNGTRLTVT.

This clone was seen a handful of times. The CDR3 here is CASKRGGTNTGELFF. DNA for the CDR3: TGTGCCAGCAAGCGGGGGGGAACGAACACCGGGGAGCTGTTTTTT. The chain has TRBV7-7 and TRBJ2-2; 10 nucleotides agree with TRBD2. The CDR3 sequence is 15 residues long. Per the germline V gene, CDR1 is SSHAT and CDR2 is FNYEAQ (reference sequence). J lost 0 bases, V lost 7 bases, and 2 bases had no gene match. The full variable domain, rest sourced from reference TRBV7-7 and TRBJ2-2, is GAGVSQSPRYKVTKRGQDVTLRCDPISSHATLYWYQQALGQGPEFLTYFNYEAQPDKSGLPSDRFSAERPEGSISTLTIQRTEQRDSAMYRCASKRGGTNTGELFFGEGSRLTVL.

This clone appeared once. The rearrangement uses TRBV30 and TRBJ2-7; tentatively, D is TRBD1 (5 bases). The germline V gene encodes CDR1 GTSNPN and CDR2 SVGIG (reference sequence). V was pared by 4 bases and J by 4 bases, with 14 bases between. The CDR3 has 13 amino acids. The CDR3, as DNA: TGTGCCTGGAATAGGGGTGGAGAATACGAGCAGTACTTC. Its protein product is CAWNRGGEYEQYF. Full variable domain (rest looked up from reference TRBV30 and TRBJ2-7): SQTIHQWPATLVQPVGSPLSLECTVEGTSNPNLYWYRQAAGRGLQLLFYSVGIGQISSEVPQNLSASRPQDRQFILSSKKLLLSDSGFYLCAWNRGGEYEQYFGPGTRLTVT.

This clone has a handful of counts. V is TRBV15 and J is TRBJ1-6; D is uncertain. Germline lookup yields CDR1 LNHNV and CDR2 YYDKDF (reference sequence). This CDR3 spans 14 amino acids. Trimming stripped 0 bases from V and 10 bases from J, with 10 bases between. The CDR3 DNA sequence: TGTGCCACCAGCAGAGATCATGGGGAATCACCCCTCCACTTT. Its protein is CATSRDHGESPLHF.

A single count supports this clone. The V and J genes are TRBV18 and TRBJ1-2, with D hard to call. Germline V gene sequence: CDR1 KGHSH, CDR2 LQKENI. The CDR3 loop spans 15 amino acids. The V end was cut by 3 bases, the J end by 2 bases, with 13 bases between. CDR3 residues: CASSPDGQTNYGYTF. The CDR3 DNA reads as TGTGCCAGCTCACCGGACGGGCAGACAAACTATGGCTACACCTTC.

This clone turned up a few times. J is TRBJ2-5 and V is TRBV18; D perhaps matches TRBD2 (5 bases). V was shortened by 3 bases and J by 5 bases, with 19 bases between the two germline ends. Looked up from germline, CDR1 is KGHSH and CDR2 is LQKENI. This CDR3 region has 16 residues. In DNA form, the CDR3 reads TGTGCCAGCTCACCTAGCGATCCGGGGTTTCAGGAGACCCAGTACTTC. Its translation: CASSPSDPGFQETQYF.

V and J are TRBV11-3 and TRBJ1-6; D not certain. CDR3 size: 15 residues. Looked up from germline, CDR1 is SGHNT and CDR2 is YENEEA. Trimming removed 5 bases from V and 7 bases from J, with 15 bases in between. The CDR3: CASSPLVRENSPLHF. The CDR3 nucleotides are TGTGCCAGCAGCCCTTTGGTCCGGGAAAATTCACCCCTCCACTTT.

This clone has a handful of counts. The V and J genes are TRBV6-8 and TRBJ1-4, with 7 bases lining up with TRBD1. This CDR3 contains 15 residues. Per the germline V gene, CDR1 is MNHGY and CDR2 is SAAAGT. The V segment lost 2 bases and the J segment 7 bases; nucleotides outside the gene matches: 7. CDR3 amino acids: CASSYRPGGREKLFF. In nucleotides, the CDR3 is TGTGCCAGCAGTTACCGGCCAGGGGGTCGTGAAAAACTGTTTTTT.